The text below deals with one T cell receptor (beta chain). One junction end disagrees with the germline gene, perhaps due to a read error. CDR3 length equals 15 residues. Germline V CDR1 and CDR2: LGHDT, YNNKEL (reference sequence). This entry belongs to a study of blood T cell repertoires in COVID-19. Study as a whole: The United States, Italy and Spain provided the acute and convalescent COVID-19 samples. PBMCs, B-cell-depleted T cells, or T cells were the source of the cDNA or gDNA that made up the material.

Source study methods: Reference gene primer amplification yielded estimated nucleated cell counts. TCRdb's copy holds only in-frame clones and misses some; the assay was immunoSEQ multiplex PCR. The V and J calls and the clone size are those of that table, but D and trimming were determined from the DNA. Here the sample spans under 500,000 clones, more than 85% being singletons. The chain combines TRBV3-1 (or the pseudogene TRBV3-2) with TRBJ1-1, with D possibly being TRBD1 (5 bases). This clonotype was sampled from a woman aged 30 to 39 with acute or convalescent COVID-19. The source material was peripheral blood. CDR3 sequence: CVSSSAGRRNTEAFF. In DNA form, the CDR3 reads TGTGTCAGCAGCTCAGCGGGACGGAGAAACACTGAAGCTTTCTTT.